Sequencing of this TCR beta chain was carried out in a study of cytomegalovirus exposure and HLA in healthy donors. Looking at the study overall: The early release's HLA-typed donors yielded 65 million to 85 million unique TCRs. Study-wide results and limits: CMV serostatus alone was available as immune exposure information. Published work reported that the classifier diagnosed cytomegalovirus status with high specificity and sensitivity. Per a prior analysis, the majority of TCR beta V segments were productive roughly 87% or roughly 30% of the time.

PCR was performed using 60 Vbeta and 13 Jbeta primers. Clones were read by immunoSEQ multiplex PCR, and TCRdb kept only the in-frame ones, dropping some. The sample has around 270,000 clones; 80% are singletons. CDR1 is LNHDA, CDR2 SQIVND, per germline (reference sequence). This CDR3 comprises 14 residues. The germline V and J ends were trimmed by 10 bases and 3 bases, with 18 bases remaining between them. Concerning this clone: The antigen is unknown.

The TCR was taken from a girl aged 2 to 9 in good health and CMV-seronegative. This chain links TRBV19 with TRBJ1-1; maybe TRBD1 (6 bases). Sequenced: PBMCs. The CDR3 DNA reads as TGTGCCACGAACTATCCGGGGGGCGACACTGAAGCTTTCTTT. It specifies CATNYPGGDTEAFF. Full variable domain (outside the CDR3, taken from reference TRBV19 and TRBJ1-1): DGGITQSPKYLFRKEGQNVTLSCEQNLNHDAMYWYRQDPGQGLRLIYYSQIVNDFQKGDIAEGYSVSREKKESFPLTVTSAQKNPTAFYLCATNYPGGDTEAFFGQGTRLTVV.